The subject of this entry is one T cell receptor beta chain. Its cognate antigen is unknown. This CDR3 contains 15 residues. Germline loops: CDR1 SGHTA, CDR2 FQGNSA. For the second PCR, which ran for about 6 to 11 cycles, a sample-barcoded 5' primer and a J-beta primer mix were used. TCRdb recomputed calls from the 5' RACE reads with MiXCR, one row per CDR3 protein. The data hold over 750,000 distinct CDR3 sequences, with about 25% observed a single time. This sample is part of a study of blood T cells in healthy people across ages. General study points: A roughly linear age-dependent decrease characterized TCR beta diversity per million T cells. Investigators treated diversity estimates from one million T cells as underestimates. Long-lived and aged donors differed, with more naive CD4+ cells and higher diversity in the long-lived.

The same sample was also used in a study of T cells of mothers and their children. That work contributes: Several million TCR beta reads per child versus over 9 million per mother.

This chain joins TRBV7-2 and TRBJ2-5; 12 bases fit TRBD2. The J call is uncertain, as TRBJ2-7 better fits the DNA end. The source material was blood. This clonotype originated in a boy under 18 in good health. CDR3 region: CASSVTSGGPYEQYF. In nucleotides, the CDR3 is TGTGCCAGCAGCGTGACTAGCGGGGGCCCCTACGAGCAGTACTTC.